This T cell receptor (beta chain) is from a study of cytomegalovirus exposure and HLA in healthy donors. Germline V gene lookup returns CDR1 SGHAT and CDR2 FQNNGV. V lost 4 bases and J 1 base, leaving 10 bases between the germline ends. The CDR3 is made up of 14 amino acids. PCR primers comprised 60 Vbeta and 13 Jbeta primers. TCRdb's table, derived via immunoSEQ multiplex PCR, lists solely in-frame clones and lacks some. The sample consists of over 150,000 clones, around four fifths of them appearing once. The sequenced sample was PBMCs. This rearrangement joins TRBV11-2 to TRBJ1-1; tentatively, D is TRBD1 (6 bases). This clonotype was sampled from a man aged 50 to 59 in good health and CMV-seronegative. CDR3 in DNA: TGTGCCAGCAGCTCTTACAGGGAGAACACTGAAGCTTTCTTT. As protein: CASSSYRENTEAFF. Combining the CDR3 with reference TRBV11-2 and TRBJ1-1 gives the whole variable domain EAGVAQSPRYKIIEKRQSVAFWCNPISGHATLYWYQQILGQGPKLLIQFQNNGVVDDSQLPKDRFSAERLKGVDSTLKIQPAKLEDSAVYLCASSSYRENTEAFFGQGTRLTVV.